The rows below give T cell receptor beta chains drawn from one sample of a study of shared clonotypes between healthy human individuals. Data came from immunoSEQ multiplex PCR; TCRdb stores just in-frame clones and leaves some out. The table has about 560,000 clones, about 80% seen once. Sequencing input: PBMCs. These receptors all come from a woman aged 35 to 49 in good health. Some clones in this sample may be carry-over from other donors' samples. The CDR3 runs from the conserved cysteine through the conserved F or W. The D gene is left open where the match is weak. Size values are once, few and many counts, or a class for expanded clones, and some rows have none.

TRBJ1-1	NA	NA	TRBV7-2	TGTGCCAGCAGCTCTACAGGGTGGGCCACTGAAGCTTTCTTT	CASSSTGWATEAFF
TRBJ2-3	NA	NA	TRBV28	TGTGCCAGCAGTGTCGGAAGACGCACAGATACGCAGTATTTT	CASSVGRRTDTQYF
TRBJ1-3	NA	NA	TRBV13	TGTGCCAGCAGCCCGACTACCCCCGGGATCTCTGGAAACACCATATATTTT	CASSPTTPGISGNTIYF
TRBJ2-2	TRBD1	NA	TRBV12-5	TGTGCTAGTGGTTTGGGGACAGGGCCGAACACCGGGGAGCTGTTTTTT	CASGLGTGPNTGELFF
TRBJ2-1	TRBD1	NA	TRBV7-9	TGTGCCAGCAGCTCCCGGTCTTCAGGGGGTGACAATGAGCAGTTCTTC	CASSSRSSGGDNEQFF
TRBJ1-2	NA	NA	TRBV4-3	TGCGCCAGCAGCCAAGAACGACAGGTCTCTAACTATGGCTACACCTTC	CASSQERQVSNYGYTF
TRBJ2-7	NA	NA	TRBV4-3	TGCGCCAGCAGCCAAGGATTCAGTGGGGCCTACGAGCAGTACTTC	CASSQGFSGAYEQYF
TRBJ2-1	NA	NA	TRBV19	TGTGCCAGTAACCCTAGCTACTCCTACAATGAGCAGTTCTTC	CASNPSYSYNEQFF
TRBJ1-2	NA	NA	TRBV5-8	TGTGCCAGCAGCCTCGTCGTGGAAGGTGGCTACACCTTC	CASSLVVEGGYTF
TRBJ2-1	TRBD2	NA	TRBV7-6	TGTGCCAGCAGCTTAGGAGCCCCTCTAGCGGGGGGTTACTACAATGAGCAGTTCTTC	CASSLGAPLAGGYYNEQFF
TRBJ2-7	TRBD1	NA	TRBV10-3	TGTGCCATCAGTGAGGGGGACAGGGGGTCCGAGCAGTACTTC	CAISEGDRGSEQYF
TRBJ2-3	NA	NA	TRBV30	TGTGCCTGGAGTGTTGGGTCCGCAGATACGCAGTATTTT	CAWSVGSADTQYF
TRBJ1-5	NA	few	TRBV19	TGTGCCAGTAGCGGACAAAACAATCAGCCCCAGCATTTT	CASSGQNNQPQHF
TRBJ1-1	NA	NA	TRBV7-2	TGTGCCAGCAGCTTTACAGGGATGAACACTGAAGCTTTCTTT	CASSFTGMNTEAFF
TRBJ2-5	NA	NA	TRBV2	TGTGCCAGCAGTGTAGGGGAGGAGACCCAGTACTTC	CASSVGEETQYF
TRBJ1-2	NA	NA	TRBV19	TGTGCCAGTAGGCCAGGGGACTATGGCTACACCTTC	CASRPGDYGYTF
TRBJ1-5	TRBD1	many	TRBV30	TGTGCCTGGAGCCCCTTGGGACAGGGCAATCAGCCCCAGCATTTT	CAWSPLGQGNQPQHF
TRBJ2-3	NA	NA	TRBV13	TGTGCCAGCAGCGTGGGGGGCACAGATACGCAGTATTTT	CASSVGGTDTQYF
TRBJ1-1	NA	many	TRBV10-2	TGCGCCAGCAGTGTCAACTACGTGAACACTGAAGCTTTCTTT	CASSVNYVNTEAFF
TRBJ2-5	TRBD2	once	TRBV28	TGTGCCAGCAGTCCCCCGGGGTTAGCGGGAGAGGGTCTGGAGACCCAGTACTTC	CASSPPGLAGEGLETQYF
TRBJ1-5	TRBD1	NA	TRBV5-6	TGTGCCAGCAGCTATGGGACAGCCCATCAGCCCCAGCATTTT	CASSYGTAHQPQHF
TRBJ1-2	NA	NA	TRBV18	TGTGCCAGCTCACCACCCGGCACAGAGTCCTCAAGTGGCTACACCTTC	CASSPPGTESSSGYTF
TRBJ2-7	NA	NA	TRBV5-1	TGCGCCAGCAGCTTGGGTGCCAGCGCCTACGAGCAGTACTTC	CASSLGASAYEQYF
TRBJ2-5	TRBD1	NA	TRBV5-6	TGTGCCAGCAGCCTGAACAGGGGACAGACCCAGTACTTC	CASSLNRGQTQYF
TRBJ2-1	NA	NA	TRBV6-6	TGTGCCAGCAGTTACTTGGGCGGACCCCGCCGTGAGGAGCAGTTCTTC	CASSYLGGPRREEQFF
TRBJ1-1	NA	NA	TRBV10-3	TGTGCCATCAGTGACCGAAACTTGAACACTGAAGCTTTCTTT	CAISDRNLNTEAFF
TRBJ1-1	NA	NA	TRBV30	TGTGCCTGGAGCCTAGGGGTTTGGGCTTTCTTT	CAWSLGVWAFF
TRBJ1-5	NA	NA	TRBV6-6	TGTGCCAGCAGTTACTCATCAAACAATCAGCCCCAGCATTTT	CASSYSSNNQPQHF
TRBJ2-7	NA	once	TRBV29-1	TGCAGCGTTGAATATGGTAGGGACGGTGGGTACGAGCAGTACTTC	CSVEYGRDGGYEQYF
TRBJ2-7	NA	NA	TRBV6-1	TGTGCCAGCAGCCCCTTGGGACCTCGGCAGTACTTC	CASSPLGPRQYF
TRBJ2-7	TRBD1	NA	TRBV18	TGTGCCAGCTCACCAACCGACAGGGTTGGGCAGTACTTC	CASSPTDRVGQYF
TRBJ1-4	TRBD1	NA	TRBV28	TGTGCCAGCAGACGACAGGGGGCGCATGAAAAACTGTTTTTT	CASRRQGAHEKLFF
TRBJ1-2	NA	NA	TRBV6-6	TGTGCCAGCAGTAACCTAGGCTATGGCTACACCTTC	CASSNLGYGYTF
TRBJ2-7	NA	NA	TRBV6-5	TGTGCCAGCGGGCGACAGGCTCGCGACTACGAGCAGTACTTC	CASGRQARDYEQYF
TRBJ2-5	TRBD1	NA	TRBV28	TGTGCCAGCAGTCTTGGACAGGGTGCTTCCCAAGAGACCCAGTACTTC	CASSLGQGASQETQYF
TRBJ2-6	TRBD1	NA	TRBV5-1	TGCGCCAGCAGAGTGACAGGGGATCTAGCCGGGGCCAACGTCCTGACTTTC	CASRVTGDLAGANVLTF
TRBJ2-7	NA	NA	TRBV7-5	TGTGTCAGAAGCTTGAGGGCCCGAGCGGGTGCACCCTACGAGCAGTACTTC	CVRSLRARAGAPYEQYF
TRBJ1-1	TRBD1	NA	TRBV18	TGTGCCAGCTCACTGGCCACCACTAGGCAGGGGGGTGAAGCTTTCTTT	CASSLATTRQGGEAFF